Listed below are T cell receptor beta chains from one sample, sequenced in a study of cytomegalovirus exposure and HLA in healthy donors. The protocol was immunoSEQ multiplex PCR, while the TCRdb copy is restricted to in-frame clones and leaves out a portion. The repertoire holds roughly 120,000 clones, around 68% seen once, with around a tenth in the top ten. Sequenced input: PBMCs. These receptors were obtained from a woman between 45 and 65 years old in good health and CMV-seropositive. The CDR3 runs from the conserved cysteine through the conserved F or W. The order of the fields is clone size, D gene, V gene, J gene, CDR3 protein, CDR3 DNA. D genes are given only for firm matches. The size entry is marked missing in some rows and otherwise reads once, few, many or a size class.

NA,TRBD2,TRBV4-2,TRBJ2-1,CASSQDWRGGYNEQFF,TGTGCCAGCAGCCAAGATTGGCGGGGGGGCTACAATGAGCAGTTCTTC
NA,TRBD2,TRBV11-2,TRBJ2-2,CATMGLAGSNTGELFF,TGTGCCACCATGGGACTAGCGGGGTCGAACACCGGGGAGCTGTTTTTT
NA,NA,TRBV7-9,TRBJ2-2,CLVGPNTGELFF,TGTCTCGTGGGGCCGAACACCGGGGAGCTGTTTTTT
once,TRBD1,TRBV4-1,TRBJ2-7,CASSQPDRGNPDEQYF,TGCGCCAGCAGCCAACCCGACAGGGGAAACCCCGACGAGCAGTACTTC
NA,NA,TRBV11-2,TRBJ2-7,CASSFGVGSGDYEQYF,TGTGCCAGCAGCTTTGGTGTGGGGAGCGGAGACTACGAGCAGTACTTC
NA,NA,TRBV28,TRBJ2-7,CASSIKYEQYF,TGTGCCAGCAGTATAAAATACGAGCAGTACTTC
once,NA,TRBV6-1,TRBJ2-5,CASSWGEETQYF,TGTGCCAGCAGCTGGGGGGAAGAGACCCAGTACTTC
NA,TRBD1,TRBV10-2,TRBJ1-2,CASSPTGGLYGYTF,TGCGCCAGCAGTCCGACAGGGGGCCTCTATGGCTACACCTTC
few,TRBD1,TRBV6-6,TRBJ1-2,CASNSEGQGNYGYTF,TGTGCCAGCAACTCGGAGGGACAGGGGAATTATGGCTACACCTTC
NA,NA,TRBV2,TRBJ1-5,CASSDSGEWSNQPQHF,TGTGCCAGCAGTGATTCGGGGGAATGGAGCAATCAGCCCCAGCATTTT
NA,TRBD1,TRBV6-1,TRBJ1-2,CASSTLRTGSYGYTF,TGTGCCAGCAGTACCCTTCGGACAGGGTCTTATGGCTACACCTTC
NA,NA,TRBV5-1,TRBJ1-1,CASSLGPETEEAFF,TGCGCCAGCAGCTTGGGGCCTGAGACAGAAGAAGCTTTCTTT
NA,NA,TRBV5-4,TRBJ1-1,CASSLVVGENTEAFF,TGTGCCAGCAGCTTGGTTGTAGGGGAGAACACTGAAGCTTTCTTT
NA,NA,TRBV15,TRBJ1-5,CATSRLRQDDQPQHF,TGTGCCACCAGCAGACTTCGACAGGATGATCAGCCCCAGCATTTT
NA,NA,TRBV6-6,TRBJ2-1,CASSTLPPGLNEQFF,TGTGCCAGCAGTACCCTCCCCCCCGGACTCAATGAGCAGTTCTTC
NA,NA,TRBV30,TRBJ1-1,CAWTRQGNTEAFF,TGTGCCTGGACCCGACAAGGCAACACTGAAGCTTTCTTT
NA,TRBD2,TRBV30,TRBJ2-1,CAWRGQFGSGGEYNEQFF,TGTGCCTGGAGGGGACAGTTCGGTAGCGGGGGCGAATACAATGAGCAGTTCTTC
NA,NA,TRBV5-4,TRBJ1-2,CASSTGPDSWGYTF,TGTGCCAGCAGCACCGGGCCGGACAGCTGGGGCTACACCTTC
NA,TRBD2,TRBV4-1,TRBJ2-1,CASSQEKTSGNNEQFF,TGCGCCAGCAGCCAAGAGAAAACTAGCGGGAACAATGAGCAGTTCTTC
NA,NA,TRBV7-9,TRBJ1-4,CASSLTATSATNEKLFF,TGTGCCAGCAGCTTAACAGCCACAAGTGCAACTAATGAAAAACTGTTTTTT
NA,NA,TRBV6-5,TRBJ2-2,CASSPGSDTGELFF,TGTGCCAGCAGTCCCGGGTCGGACACCGGGGAGCTGTTTTTT
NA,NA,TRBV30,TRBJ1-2,CAWIPGTTTGGYGYTF,TGTGCCTGGATCCCCGGGACAACAACAGGAGGCTATGGCTACACCTTC
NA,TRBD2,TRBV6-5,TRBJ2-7,CASSRGLAIGHEQYF,TGTGCCAGCAGCCGTGGACTAGCGATCGGCCACGAGCAGTACTTC